These 19 T cell receptor beta chains were all obtained from the same sample, sequenced in a study of blood T cell repertoires in COVID-19. The repertoire was sequenced with immunoSEQ multiplex PCR; TCRdb's copy has only in-frame clones and lacks some. Of about 350,000 clones detected, approximately 87% appear once; the ten largest clones hold about 5%. The specimen was PBMCs or T cells enriched from blood (not recorded which). All receptors derive from a young woman who had recovered from COVID-19.

In its sample, this clone was seen once. The chain couples TRBV27 to TRBJ1-2, with TRBD1 as a possible D gene (5 bases). The CDR3 has 13 amino acids. The germline V gene has CDR1 MNHEY and CDR2 SMNVEV (reference sequence). V was clipped by 6 bases and J by 4 bases, with 12 bases between them. The CDR3 DNA reads TGTGCCAGCAGGAAAGACAGCTTCTATGGCTACACCTTC. It codes for CASRKDSFYGYTF.

The J gene is TRBJ2-3, the V gene TRBV10-3, with TRBD1 matching over 7 bases. J was trimmed by 0 bases and V by 6 bases; bases with no gene match: 3. CDR3 length: 14 residues. CDR1 ENHRY and CDR2 SYGVKD come from the germline V gene. CDR3: CAIRGTASTDTQYF. The CDR3 DNA reads TGTGCCATCAGGGGGACAGCTAGCACAGATACGCAGTATTTT.

This clone was observed a handful of times. Additional DNA sequences in this sample encode the identical CDR3. This chain joins TRBV5-1 and TRBJ1-1; D gene unclear. The CDR3 length is 14 residues. Germline V gene data show CDR1 as SGHRS and CDR2 as YFSETQ. The V end lost 1 base, the J end lost 1 base, and 8 bases lay between the germline ends. The CDR3 bases are TGCGCCAGCAGCTTGATGTCGGGGAACACTGAAGCTTTCTTT. Its protein product is CASSLMSGNTEAFF.

This clone appeared a few times. The genes are TRBV12-3 or TRBV12-4 and TRBJ1-2, with D uncertain. The CDR3 has 13 amino acids. Trimming took off 1 base at V and 7 bases at J, with 10 bases between the two ends. Here the CDR3 reads CASSLVSGSGYTF. The CDR3 coding sequence is TGTGCCAGCAGTTTAGTTTCCGGGAGTGGCTACACCTTC.

This rearrangement joins TRBV29-1 to TRBJ1-1; D call uncertain. The CDR3 runs to 12 residues. V lost 4 bases and J 3 bases, leaving 9 bases between the germline ends. Germline CDR1 SQVTM, CDR2 ANQGSEA. Written as DNA, the CDR3 is TGCAGCGTTGGATTGGCAGACACTGAAGCTTTCTTT. Translation: CSVGLADTEAFF.

V gene TRBV28 combines with J gene TRBJ2-3; 7 bases match TRBD1. Germline values: CDR1 MDHEN, CDR2 SYDVKM. J lost 7 bases, V lost 2 bases, and 3 bases had no gene match. This CDR3 contains 13 residues. For the CDR3, the DNA is TGTGCCAGCAGTTTACAGACAGGGCATACGCAGTATTTT. Its translation is CASSLQTGHTQYF.

This clone was observed a single time. The CDR3 DNA reads as TGTGCCAGCAGTCGAAACGCCGGGACAGACAAAAACATTCAGTACTTC. It yields the protein CASSRNAGTDKNIQYF. This rearrangement joins TRBV2 to TRBJ2-4, with 7 nucleotides matching TRBD1. Germline V CDR1 and CDR2: SNHLY, FYNNEI. Trimming removed 5 bases from V and 3 bases from J; junction bases left unmatched: 10. This CDR3 is built from 16 residues.

The rearrangement links TRBV11-2 to TRBJ1-5, with 9 bases lining up with TRBD1. The CDR3 runs 15 residues. V was clipped by 5 bases and J by 1 base; unmatched bases: 3. The germline gives CDR1 SGHAT, CDR2 FQNNGV. The CDR3 loop is CASSETGGSNQPQHF. The CDR3 DNA reads TGTGCCAGCAGCGAGACAGGGGGAAGCAATCAGCCCCAGCATTTT.

V and J are TRBV6-2 or TRBV6-3 and TRBJ2-3; TRBD1 aligns across 7 bases. V dropped 6 bases and J dropped 2; count of bases not matched to a gene: 11. The CDR3 runs to 16 residues. The germline CDR1 and CDR2 sequences are MNHEY and SVGEGT. The CDR3 region has the DNA TGTGCCAGCAGCTCCTCGACAGGGTGGACCACAGATACGCAGTATTTT. Protein: CASSSSTGWTTDTQYF.

The CDR3 DNA sequence: TGCGCCAGCAGCCAAGACACGCGGACAGGGGGCGGATTTCACGAGACCCAGTACTTC. It encodes CASSQDTRTGGGFHETQYF. The V gene is TRBV4-1, the J gene TRBJ2-5, with 11 positions matching TRBD1. Germline V gene sequence: CDR1 MGHRA, CDR2 YSYEKL. This CDR3 is built from 19 residues. V dropped 0 bases and J dropped 5; count of bases not matched to a gene: 14.

The chain is built from TRBV6-4 and TRBJ2-6; 8 positions match TRBD2. V dropped 5 bases and J dropped 4; count of bases not matched to a gene: 7. Germline values: CDR1 MRHNA, CDR2 SNTAGT. The CDR3 has 16 amino acids. In DNA, the CDR3 is TGTGCCAGCAGTCTCGGGGGGGCACAAGGGGCCAACGTCCTGACTTTC. This codes for CASSLGGAQGANVLTF.

This clone was detected only once. The gene calls are TRBV3-1 (or the pseudogene TRBV3-2) and TRBJ2-1; 9 nucleotides line up with TRBD1. Germline loops: CDR1 LGHDT, CDR2 YNNKEL (reference sequence). The CDR3 runs 15 residues. Trimming at V came to 6 bases and at J to 2 bases, leaving 5 bases not matched to a gene. The CDR3 reads CASSLRTGAYNEQFF. CDR3 DNA sequence: TGTGCCAGCAGTCTCCGGACAGGGGCCTACAATGAGCAGTTCTTC.

The chain links TRBV3-1 (or the pseudogene TRBV3-2) to TRBJ1-1, with D perhaps matching TRBD1 (6 bases). The CDR3 has 14 amino acids. The V end lost 0 bases, the J end lost 2 bases, and 7 bases lay between the germline ends. Germline lookup yields CDR1 LGHDT and CDR2 YNNKEL (reference sequence). The CDR3 DNA reads as TGTGCCAGCAGCCAAGACAGGGGCAACACTGAAGCTTTCTTT. It is translated as CASSQDRGNTEAFF.

The gene calls are TRBV6-6 and TRBJ2-7; 9 bases map to TRBD1. The CDR3 spans 15 residues. Germline V gives CDR1 MNHNY, CDR2 SVGAGI (reference sequence). The junction had 6 bases not matched to a gene; V was cut back by 0 bases and J by 6 bases. The CDR3 DNA follows: TGTGCCAGCAGTTACTCCCCACAGGGGGCAATCGAGCAGTACTTC. Translation gives CASSYSPQGAIEQYF.

CDR3 protein: CASSLSGTSVYEQYF. Written as DNA, the CDR3 is TGCGCCAGCAGCTTATCGGGGACTAGCGTCTACGAGCAGTACTTC. V and J are TRBV5-1 and TRBJ2-7; 10 positions match TRBD2. The CDR3 runs to 15 residues. The J segment lost 3 bases and the V segment lost 2 bases, leaving 5 bases of the junction unmatched. Looked up from germline, CDR1 is SGHRS and CDR2 is YFSETQ.

The chain uses TRBV14 and TRBJ1-3; 7 bases agree with TRBD1. CDR1 is SGHDN and CDR2 is FVKESK in the germline V gene. V was pared by 4 bases and J by 0 bases, with 6 bases of the junction left unmatched. The length of the CDR3 is 16 residues. The CDR3 reads CASSPTGTNSGNTIYF. DNA of the CDR3: TGTGCCAGCAGCCCGACAGGGACCAACTCTGGAAACACCATATATTTT.

The chain is built from TRBV6-6 and TRBJ2-7; 15 positions agree with TRBD2. Germline CDR1 is MNHNY and CDR2 is SVGAGI (reference sequence). V dropped 6 bases and J dropped 5; count of bases not matched to a gene: 8. The CDR3 is 16 residues long. This CDR3 reads CASRRGLAGGLHEQYF. In DNA form, the CDR3 reads TGTGCCAGCAGGCGAGGACTAGCGGGGGGGCTCCACGAGCAGTACTTC.

J is TRBJ1-6 and V is TRBV5-6, with a possible D match to TRBD1 (5 bases). CDR1 SGHDT and CDR2 YYEEEE come from the germline V gene. V shed 0 bases and J shed 10 bases, with 11 bases lying between them. The CDR3 has 14 amino acids. CDR3 sequence: CASSLVQGDSPLHF. The CDR3 coding sequence is TGTGCCAGCAGCTTGGTCCAGGGCGACTCACCCCTCCACTTT. Combining the CDR3 with reference TRBV5-6 and TRBJ1-6 gives the whole variable domain DAGVTQSPTHLIKTRGQQVTLRCSPKSGHDTVSWYQQALGQGPQFIFQYYEEEERQRGNFPDRFSGHQFPNYSSELNVNALLLGDSALYLCASSLVQGDSPLHFGNGTRLTVT.

The chain joins TRBV6-1 to TRBJ1-1; D not certain. CDR3 length equals 12 residues. V lost 2 bases and J lost 8, with 9 bases in between. The germline CDR1 and CDR2 sequences are MNHNS and SASEGT. CDR3 sequence: CASSETGNEAFF. In DNA, the CDR3 is TGTGCCAGCAGTGAAACGGGAAACGAAGCTTTCTTT.